This T cell receptor (beta chain) originates from a study of T cells after yellow fever vaccination. On the study more broadly: Fractions low in cell number were prepared with SMART-Seq v4 Ultra Low Input.

The V gene's germline CDR1 is SGHDT and CDR2 YYEEEE. V was clipped by 0 bases and J by 6 bases, with 7 bases between them. CDR3 size: 13 residues. 5'RACE template switching produced TCR cDNA carrying a universal primer site and UMIs. TCRdb redid the calling of the 5' RACE reads with MiXCR, one entry per CDR3 protein. The data contain about 340,000 distinct CDR3 sequences, approximately 13% of them singletons. This clonotype was observed a few times. What it recognizes is unknown. Broader study findings: Most clones from primary vaccination were detected again post-booster (roughly 96% CD4, 88% CD8). The secondary T-cell response peaked on day 5, not day 15, but was weaker.

The chain is built from TRBV5-6 and TRBJ1-5; D gene uncertain. Sequenced here: CD4+ T cells sorted from PBMCs, sampled 15 days after the yellow fever booster vaccination. The TCR was taken from a man between 18 and 29 years old who received the YFV17D yellow fever vaccine. The CDR3: CASSLGPRQPQHF. The DNA for the CDR3 is TGTGCCAGCAGCTTGGGACCCCGTCAGCCCCAGCATTTT.